Detailed here is one TCR beta chain. Profiled with immunoSEQ multiplex PCR; TCRdb holds only in-frame clones, not every one. The sample lists about 72,000 clones; around nine tenths were seen once. Peripheral blood came from all dose cohorts at three timepoints. The data belong to a study of OX40 agonist ivuxolimab in advanced cancers. Looking at the study overall: Three partial responders included one hepatocellular carcinoma patient and two cutaneous melanoma patients.

The J segment lost 5 bases and the V segment lost 5 bases, leaving 12 bases of the junction unmatched. The germline V gene encodes CDR1 SEHNR and CDR2 FQNEAQ (reference sequence). The CDR3 has 16 residues. The sequences come from CD4+ or CD8+ T cells sorted from blood, collected in a trial of the OX40 agonist ivuxolimab. This chain connects TRBV7-9 to TRBJ1-1, with 9 bases fitting TRBD1. The TCR sequence derives from an adult with an advanced solid tumor such as melanoma, head and neck, liver or kidney cancer. In DNA form, the CDR3 reads TGTGCCAGCAGCGTCGGGACAGGGAGACGTTCTACTGAAGCTTTCTTT. It yields the protein CASSVGTGRRSTEAFF.